Listed below are T cell receptor beta chains from one sample, sequenced in a study of T-cell reconstitution after alpha-beta-depleted transplantation in children. TCRdb re-derived calls from the PCR reads in MiXCR, one entry per CDR3 protein. The repertoire includes almost 500,000 distinct CDR3 sequences, about 10% of them detected once, and around 2% sits in the top ten. The sample was PBMCs, taken before TCRalphabeta/CD19-depleted stem cell transplant. The receptors were gathered from a child aged 2-15 years with inherited bone marrow failure, due to receive a stem cell transplant. CDR3s include the opening cysteine and the closing phenylalanine or tryptophan. Fields, in order: clone size, V gene, J gene, D gene, CDR3 protein, CDR3 DNA. The D gene is left open where the match is weak. Not all rows give a size; the values are once, few, many and, for expanded clones, a class.

clone_size: many; v_call: TRBV9; j_call: TRBJ1-2; d_call: -; cdr3_aa: CASSVGGAAYGYTF; cdr3_nt: TGTGCCAGCAGCGTCGGGGGGGCAGCCTATGGCTACACCTTC
clone_size: -; v_call: TRBV20-1; j_call: TRBJ2-1; d_call: TRBD2; cdr3_aa: CCASVLKAGNPSGEQFF; cdr3_nt: TGCTGTGCTAGTGTCCTAAAAGCGGGGAATCCCAGCGGTGAGCAGTTCTTC
clone_size: -; v_call: TRBV19; j_call: TRBJ2-1; d_call: -; cdr3_aa: CASTVGGAINEQFF; cdr3_nt: TGTGCCAGTACCGTGGGCGGGGCGATCAATGAGCAGTTCTTC
clone_size: many; v_call: TRBV9; j_call: TRBJ2-7; d_call: TRBD2; cdr3_aa: CASSASSSGSSYEQYF; cdr3_nt: TGTGCCAGCAGCGCAAGCTCTAGCGGGAGTTCTTACGAGCAGTACTTC
clone_size: many; v_call: TRBV4-3; j_call: TRBJ2-7; d_call: TRBD2; cdr3_aa: CASSQDWSGGSYEQYF; cdr3_nt: TGCGCCAGCAGCCAAGATTGGAGCGGGGGGTCCTACGAGCAGTACTTC
clone_size: many; v_call: TRBV18; j_call: TRBJ1-1; d_call: -; cdr3_aa: CASSPASALMNTEAFF; cdr3_nt: TGTGCCAGCTCACCAGCGTCAGCTCTAATGAACACTGAAGCTTTCTTT
clone_size: many; v_call: TRBV12-3/TRBV12-4; j_call: TRBJ2-4; d_call: -; cdr3_aa: CASSRDGQLAKNIQYF; cdr3_nt: TGTGCCAGCAGTCGGGACGGTCAACTAGCCAAAAACATTCAGTACTTC
clone_size: -; v_call: TRBV4-1; j_call: TRBJ2-7; d_call: TRBD2; cdr3_aa: CASSQAGLAGLYEQYF; cdr3_nt: TGCGCCAGCAGCCAAGCCGGACTAGCGGGACTCTACGAGCAGTACTTC
clone_size: many; v_call: TRBV15; j_call: TRBJ2-1; d_call: -; cdr3_aa: CATSRDRTVNEQFF; cdr3_nt: TGTGCCACCAGCAGAGATCGGACCGTCAATGAGCAGTTCTTC
clone_size: -; v_call: TRBV6-5; j_call: TRBJ2-7; d_call: -; cdr3_aa: CASSYIPFYEQYF; cdr3_nt: TGTGCCAGCAGTTATATCCCCTTCTACGAGCAGTACTTC
clone_size: many; v_call: TRBV29-1; j_call: TRBJ1-1; d_call: -; cdr3_aa: CSVVAGLGEAFF; cdr3_nt: TGCAGCGTTGTAGCAGGGTTGGGAGAAGCTTTCTTT
clone_size: -; v_call: TRBV24-1; j_call: TRBJ2-6; d_call: TRBD1; cdr3_aa: CATSEATGVSGANVLTF; cdr3_nt: TGTGCCACCAGTGAAGCTACAGGGGTCTCCGGGGCCAACGTCCTGACTTTC
clone_size: many; v_call: TRBV6-5; j_call: TRBJ1-2; d_call: -; cdr3_aa: CASSYSSLDGYTF; cdr3_nt: TGTGCCAGCAGTTACTCGTCACTGGATGGCTACACCTTC
clone_size: many; v_call: TRBV15; j_call: TRBJ2-5; d_call: -; cdr3_aa: CATSSGRWETQYF; cdr3_nt: TGTGCCACCAGCAGCGGGCGCTGGGAGACCCAGTACTTC
clone_size: -; v_call: TRBV4-3; j_call: TRBJ2-7; d_call: -; cdr3_aa: CASSQGVRDEQYF; cdr3_nt: TGCGCCAGCAGCCAAGGCGTGAGGGACGAGCAGTACTTC
clone_size: many; v_call: TRBV15; j_call: TRBJ1-1; d_call: -; cdr3_aa: CATSRDRWGTEAFF; cdr3_nt: TGTGCCACCAGCAGAGATCGATGGGGGACTGAAGCTTTCTTT
clone_size: -; v_call: TRBV20-1; j_call: TRBJ2-7; d_call: TRBD1; cdr3_aa: CSARSSGQRSYEQYF; cdr3_nt: TGCAGTGCTAGGTCCTCGGGACAGCGATCCTACGAGCAGTACTTC
clone_size: many; v_call: TRBV30; j_call: TRBJ1-1; d_call: -; cdr3_aa: CAWPNTEAFF; cdr3_nt: TGTGCCTGGCCGAACACTGAAGCTTTCTTT
clone_size: many; v_call: TRBV12-3/TRBV12-4; j_call: TRBJ2-1; d_call: TRBD2; cdr3_aa: CASSSRLAGVYNEQFF; cdr3_nt: TGTGCCAGCAGTTCCCGACTAGCGGGAGTGTACAATGAGCAGTTCTTC
clone_size: -; v_call: TRBV6-1; j_call: TRBJ2-7; d_call: TRBD1; cdr3_aa: CASSLSGQGGIHEQYF; cdr3_nt: TGTGCCAGCAGCCTTTCCGGACAGGGGGGGATCCACGAGCAGTACTTC
clone_size: many; v_call: TRBV27; j_call: TRBJ1-5; d_call: -; cdr3_aa: CASSQMGQPQHF; cdr3_nt: TGTGCCAGCAGTCAGATGGGTCAGCCCCAGCATTTT
clone_size: many; v_call: TRBV7-9; j_call: TRBJ2-1; d_call: TRBD1; cdr3_aa: CASSRDSNEQFF; cdr3_nt: TGTGCCAGCAGCCGGGACAGCAATGAGCAGTTCTTC
clone_size: many; v_call: TRBV29-1; j_call: TRBJ2-5; d_call: TRBD1; cdr3_aa: CSDLDRFKETQYF; cdr3_nt: TGCAGCGACCTGGACAGGTTTAAAGAGACCCAGTACTTC
clone_size: -; v_call: TRBV29-1; j_call: TRBJ1-1; d_call: -; cdr3_aa: CSGQEGSRAVGTEAFF; cdr3_nt: TGCAGCGGCCAGGAGGGTAGCAGGGCGGTGGGGACTGAAGCTTTCTTT
clone_size: many; v_call: TRBV5-1; j_call: TRBJ2-5; d_call: -; cdr3_aa: CASSLVPGQETQYF; cdr3_nt: TGTGCCAGCAGTTTAGTCCCAGGTCAAGAGACCCAGTACTTC
clone_size: many; v_call: TRBV27; j_call: TRBJ1-4; d_call: -; cdr3_aa: CASSLMGQGEKLFF; cdr3_nt: TGTGCCAGCAGTTTAATGGGGCAGGGCGAAAAACTGTTTTTT
clone_size: few; v_call: TRBV4-3; j_call: TRBJ1-2; d_call: TRBD1; cdr3_aa: CASSPGQSSSQGYTF; cdr3_nt: TGCGCCAGCAGCCCGGGACAGTCTTCGAGCCAAGGCTACACCTTC
clone_size: -; v_call: TRBV5-1; j_call: TRBJ2-3; d_call: -; cdr3_aa: CASSLGVEESTDTQYF; cdr3_nt: TGCGCCAGCAGCTTGGGGGTGGAGGAAAGCACAGATACGCAGTATTTT
clone_size: few; v_call: TRBV12-3/TRBV12-4; j_call: TRBJ2-3; d_call: TRBD1; cdr3_aa: CASSGQAYDTQYF; cdr3_nt: TGTGCCAGCAGTGGACAGGCCTACGATACGCAGTATTTT